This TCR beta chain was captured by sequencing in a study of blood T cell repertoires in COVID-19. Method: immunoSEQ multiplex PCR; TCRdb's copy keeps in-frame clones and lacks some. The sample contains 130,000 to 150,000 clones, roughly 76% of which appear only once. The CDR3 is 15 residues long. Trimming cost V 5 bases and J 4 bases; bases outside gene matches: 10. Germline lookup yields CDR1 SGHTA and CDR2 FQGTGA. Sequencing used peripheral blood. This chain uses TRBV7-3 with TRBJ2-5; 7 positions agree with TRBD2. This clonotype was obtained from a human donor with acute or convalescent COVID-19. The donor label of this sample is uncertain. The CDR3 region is CASSRNGGYGETQYF. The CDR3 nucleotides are TGTGCCAGCAGCCGTAACGGGGGGTATGGAGAGACCCAGTACTTC.